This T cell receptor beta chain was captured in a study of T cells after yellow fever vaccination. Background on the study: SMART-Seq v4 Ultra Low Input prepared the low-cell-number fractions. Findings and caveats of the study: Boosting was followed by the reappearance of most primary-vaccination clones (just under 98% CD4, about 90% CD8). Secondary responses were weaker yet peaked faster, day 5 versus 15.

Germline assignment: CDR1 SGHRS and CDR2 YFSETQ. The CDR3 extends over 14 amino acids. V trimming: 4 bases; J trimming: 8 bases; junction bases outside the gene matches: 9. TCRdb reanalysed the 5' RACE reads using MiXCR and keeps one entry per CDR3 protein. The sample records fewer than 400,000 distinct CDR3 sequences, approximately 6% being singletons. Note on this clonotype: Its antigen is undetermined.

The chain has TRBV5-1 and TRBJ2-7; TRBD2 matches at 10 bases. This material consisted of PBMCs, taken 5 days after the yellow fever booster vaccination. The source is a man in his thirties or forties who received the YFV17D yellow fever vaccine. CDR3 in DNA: TGCGCCAGCAGCACAGCGGGAGGGCCTTACAAGCAGTACTTC. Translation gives CASSTAGGPYKQYF.